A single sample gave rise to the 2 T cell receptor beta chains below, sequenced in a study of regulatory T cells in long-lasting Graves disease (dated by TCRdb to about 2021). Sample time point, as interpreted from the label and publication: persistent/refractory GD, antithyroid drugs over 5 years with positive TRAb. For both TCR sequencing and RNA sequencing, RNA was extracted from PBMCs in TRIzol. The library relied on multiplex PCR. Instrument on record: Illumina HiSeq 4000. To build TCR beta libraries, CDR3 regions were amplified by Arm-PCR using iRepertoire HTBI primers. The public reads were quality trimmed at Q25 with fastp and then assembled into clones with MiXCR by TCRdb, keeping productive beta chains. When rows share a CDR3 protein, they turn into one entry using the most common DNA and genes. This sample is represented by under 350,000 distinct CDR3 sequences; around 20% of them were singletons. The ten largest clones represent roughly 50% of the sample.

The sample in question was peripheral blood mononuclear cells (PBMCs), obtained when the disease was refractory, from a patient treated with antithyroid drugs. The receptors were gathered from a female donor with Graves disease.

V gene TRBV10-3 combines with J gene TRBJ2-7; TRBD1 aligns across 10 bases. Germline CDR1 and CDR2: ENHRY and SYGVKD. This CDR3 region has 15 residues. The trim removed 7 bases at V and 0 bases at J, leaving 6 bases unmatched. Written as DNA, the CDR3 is TGTGCCATCACCACCGGGACAGGGGACTCCTACGAGCAGTACTTC. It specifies CAITTGTGDSYEQYF.

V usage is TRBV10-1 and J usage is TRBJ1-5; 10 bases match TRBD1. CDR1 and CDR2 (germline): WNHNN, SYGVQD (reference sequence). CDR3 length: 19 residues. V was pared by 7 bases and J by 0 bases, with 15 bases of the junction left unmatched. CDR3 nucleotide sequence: TGCGCCAGCAAAAGAATACATGGGGACAGGGGTTATAGCAATCAGCCCCAGCATTTT. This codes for CASKRIHGDRGYSNQPQHF.